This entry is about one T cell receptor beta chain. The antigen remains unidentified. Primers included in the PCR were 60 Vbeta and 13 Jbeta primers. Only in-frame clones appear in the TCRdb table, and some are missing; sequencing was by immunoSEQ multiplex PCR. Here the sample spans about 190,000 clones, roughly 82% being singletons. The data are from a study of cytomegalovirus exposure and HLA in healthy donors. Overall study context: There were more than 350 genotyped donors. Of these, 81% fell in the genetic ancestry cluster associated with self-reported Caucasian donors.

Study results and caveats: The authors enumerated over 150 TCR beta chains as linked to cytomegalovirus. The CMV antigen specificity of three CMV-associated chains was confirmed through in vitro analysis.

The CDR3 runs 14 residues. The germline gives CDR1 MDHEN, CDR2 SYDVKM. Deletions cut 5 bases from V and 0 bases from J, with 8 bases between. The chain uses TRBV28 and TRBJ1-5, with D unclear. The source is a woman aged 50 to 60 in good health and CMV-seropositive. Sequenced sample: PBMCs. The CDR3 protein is CASSLHYSNQPQHF. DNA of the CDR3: TGTGCCAGCAGTCTCCACTATAGCAATCAGCCCCAGCATTTT.